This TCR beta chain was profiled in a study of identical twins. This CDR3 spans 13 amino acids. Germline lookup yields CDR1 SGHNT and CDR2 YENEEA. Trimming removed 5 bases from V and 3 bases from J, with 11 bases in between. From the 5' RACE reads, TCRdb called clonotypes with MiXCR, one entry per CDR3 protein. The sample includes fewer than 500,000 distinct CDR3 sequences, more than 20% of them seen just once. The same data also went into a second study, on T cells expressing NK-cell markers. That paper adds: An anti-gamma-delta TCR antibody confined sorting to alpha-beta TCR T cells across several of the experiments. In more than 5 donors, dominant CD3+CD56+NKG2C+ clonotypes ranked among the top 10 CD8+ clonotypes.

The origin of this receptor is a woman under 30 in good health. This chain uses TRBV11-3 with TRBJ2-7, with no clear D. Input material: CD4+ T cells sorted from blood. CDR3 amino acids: CASSIYTHYEQYF. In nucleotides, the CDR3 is TGTGCCAGCAGCATTTACACCCACTACGAGCAGTACTTC.